One and the same sample provided the 20 T cell receptor beta chains below, sequenced in a study of T cells in Graves' hyperthyroidism and ophthalmopathy. RNA transcripts served as the template for amplifying TCR beta CDR3 regions. The HTBI primer set was used in a first-round RT-PCR of the TCR CDR3. MiXCR was run by TCRdb on the multiplex PCR reads, yielding one entry per CDR3 protein. The sample shows hundreds of thousands of distinct CDR3 sequences, roughly 14% of them seen only once. The material sequenced was blood. These receptors all stem from a woman aged 40 to 50 with Graves' ophthalmopathy.

This clonotype was seen a few times. V is TRBV28 and J is TRBJ2-7; 12 bases are a match to TRBD2. Germline values: CDR1 MDHEN, CDR2 SYDVKM. The V and J ends lost 3 bases and 2 bases, in that order; junction bases with no gene match: 2. This CDR3 region has 15 residues. The CDR3 DNA follows: TGTGCCAGCAGTTTCGGGACTAGCGGGCCCTACGAGCAGTACTTC. This encodes CASSFGTSGPYEQYF.

Ten or more counts support this clonotype. V is TRBV7-8 and J is TRBJ2-5; D is possibly TRBD2 (6 bases). The V end lost 3 bases, the J end lost 1 base, and 9 bases lay between the germline ends. The CDR3 length is 14 residues. Germline CDR1 reads SGHVS; CDR2 reads FQNEAQ. CDR3 in amino acids: CASSLGLFQETQYF. In DNA form, the CDR3 reads TGTGCCAGCAGCTTGGGACTGTTCCAAGAGACCCAGTACTTC.

This clonotype was seen at least ten times. The chain couples TRBV19 to TRBJ1-5; D is unresolved. Germline loops: CDR1 LNHDA, CDR2 SQIVND (reference sequence). V lost 7 bases to trimming and J lost 0 bases, with 13 bases between them. This CDR3 contains 15 residues. The CDR3: CASTPSPYSNQPQHF. CDR3 coding DNA: TGTGCCAGTACACCCTCTCCATATAGCAATCAGCCCCAGCATTTT.

This clonotype came up many times. The J gene is TRBJ2-7, the V gene TRBV20-1; 9 bases are shared with TRBD1. Trimming at V came to 5 bases and at J to 2 bases, leaving 7 bases not matched to a gene. Germline lookup yields CDR1 DFQATT and CDR2 SNEGSKA (reference sequence). The CDR3 spans 14 residues. CDR3 in amino acids: CSAFNRGLAYEQYF. CDR3 DNA sequence: TGCAGTGCTTTCAACAGGGGGCTGGCCTACGAGCAGTACTTC.

This clonotype occurred many times. J is TRBJ2-7 and V is TRBV6-5; D remains unclear. CDR1 and CDR2 from the germline V gene are MNHEY and SVGAGI. V gave up 6 bases and J gave up 2 bases, with 17 bases separating them. CDR3 length: 15 residues. CDR3 residues: CASSLMTAAPYEQYF. For the CDR3, the DNA is TGTGCCAGCAGCCTTATGACGGCCGCCCCCTACGAGCAGTACTTC.

This clonotype was counted ten times or more. The genes are TRBV4-2 and TRBJ2-7; weak D call: TRBD1 (5 bases). The CDR3 has 16 amino acids. Trimming shortened V by 0 bases and J by 2 bases, and 14 bases separated the two germline ends. Germline CDR1 and CDR2: LGHNA and YNFKEQ. CDR3: CASSQDPQGRPYEQYF. As DNA, the CDR3 is TGTGCCAGCAGCCAAGATCCGCAGGGAAGGCCCTACGAGCAGTACTTC.

This clonotype was recorded many times. V gene TRBV4-1 combines with J gene TRBJ2-7; 11 bases match TRBD1. The junction had 6 bases not matched to a gene; V was cut back by 5 bases and J by 0 bases. This CDR3 region has 16 residues. The germline CDR1 and CDR2 sequences are MGHRA and YSYEKL. For the CDR3, the DNA is TGCGCCAGCAGCTTTGCCGGGACAGGGGGCTCCTACGAGCAGTACTTC. The encoded protein is CASSFAGTGGSYEQYF.

In this sample, this clonotype turned up many times. The V and J genes are TRBV7-6 and TRBJ2-7; the D gene is possibly TRBD1 (7 bases). V lost 2 bases, J lost 4 bases, and 12 bases lay in between. The CDR3 consists of 14 residues. The germline CDR1 and CDR2 sequences are SGHVS and FNYEAQ. Written as DNA, the CDR3 is TGTGCCAGCAGCTTACAGGGGGGTACGTACGAGCAGTACTTC. It translates to CASSLQGGTYEQYF. The full variable domain, its missing parts supplied by reference TRBV7-6 and TRBJ2-7, is GAGVSQSPRYKVTKRGQDVALRCDPISGHVSLYWYRQALGQGPEFLTYFNYEAQQDKSGLPNDRFSAERPEGSISTLTIQRTEQRDSAMYRCASSLQGGTYEQYFGPGTRLTVT.

The V call is TRBV2, the J call TRBJ1-1; D remains ambiguous. This CDR3 has 11 residues. Trimming shortened V by 6 bases and J by 7 bases, and 9 bases separated the two germline ends. Germline-derived CDR1 and CDR2 are SNHLY and FYNNEI. Written as DNA, the CDR3 is TGTGCCAGCAGCACGGACGGTGAAGCTTTCTTT. Its protein product is CASSTDGEAFF. The complete variable domain, with remaining parts taken from reference TRBV2 and TRBJ1-1, reads EPEVTQTPSHQVTQMGQEVILRCVPISNHLYFYWYRQILGQKVEFLVSFYNNEISEKSEIFDDQFSVERPDGSNFTLKIRSTKLEDSAMYFCASSTDGEAFFGQGTRLTVV.

The V and J genes are TRBV12-3 or TRBV12-4 and TRBJ1-2, with TRBD1 as a possible D gene (5 bases). The CDR3 is 13 amino acids. Trimming shortened V by 5 bases and J by 4 bases, and 11 bases separated the two germline ends. The CDR3 here is CASSGRRAYGYTF. CDR3 DNA: TGTGCCAGCAGTGGCCGCAGGGCCTATGGCTACACCTTC.

This clonotype was picked up many times. This chain links TRBV28 with TRBJ1-1; D not certain. The V gene's germline CDR1 is MDHEN and CDR2 SYDVKM. V was shortened by 3 bases and J by 3 bases, with 5 bases between the two germline ends. The length of the CDR3 is 12 residues. In nucleotides, the CDR3 is TGTGCCAGCAGTTTTGGACACACTGAAGCTTTCTTT. Translation gives CASSFGHTEAFF.

This clonotype showed up many times. The chain recombines TRBV6-5 with TRBJ2-7; D perhaps matches TRBD1 (6 bases). The CDR3 loop spans 11 amino acids. Trimming took off 2 bases at V and 7 bases at J, with 6 bases between the two ends. The germline V gene has CDR1 MNHEY and CDR2 SVGAGI. The CDR3, as DNA: TGTGCCAGCAGTTACCAGGGGGAGCAGTACTTC. Its translation is CASSYQGEQYF.

This clonotype occurred many times. The chain employs TRBV11-1 and TRBJ1-1; possibly TRBD1 for D (6 bases). Looked up from germline, CDR1 is SGHAT and CDR2 is FQDESV (reference sequence). V lost 1 base and J lost 0, with 15 bases in between. The CDR3 is made up of 17 amino acids. CDR3 sequence: CASSLDGGLGMNTEAFF. The CDR3 DNA reads as TGTGCCAGCAGCTTAGATGGGGGCTTAGGCATGAACACTGAAGCTTTCTTT.

The J gene is TRBJ2-4, the V gene TRBV20-1; possibly TRBD1 for D (5 bases). Trimming stripped 3 bases from V and 6 bases from J, with 12 bases between. Looked up from germline, CDR1 is DFQATT and CDR2 is SNEGSKA (reference sequence). The CDR3 length is 13 residues. CDR3 in amino acids: CSARFSRGNIQYF. The DNA for the CDR3 is TGCAGTGCTAGGTTCAGTAGGGGAAACATTCAGTACTTC.

By frequency in the sample, this clonotype is medium-sized. V is TRBV28 and J is TRBJ1-5; D is possibly TRBD1 (5 bases). CDR3 length equals 13 residues. V gave up 7 bases and J gave up 4 bases, with 11 bases separating them. CDR1 and CDR2 (germline): MDHEN, SYDVKM. The CDR3: CASMGGTNQPQHF. CDR3 DNA sequence: TGTGCCAGCATGGGAGGGACGAATCAGCCCCAGCATTTT.

This clonotype was counted ten times or more. V gene TRBV24-1 combines with J gene TRBJ2-2; D is ambiguous. This CDR3 has 14 residues. Looked up from germline, CDR1 is KGHDR and CDR2 is SFDVKD. The ends were cut back, 4 bases at V and 3 bases at J, with 8 bases in the middle. Here the CDR3 DNA reads TGTGCCACCAGTGACAGGAGAGACACCGGGGAGCTGTTTTTT. Residues: CATSDRRDTGELFF.

The gene calls are TRBV6-1 and TRBJ1-2, with no clear D. Trimming removed 1 base at V and 8 bases at J, with 11 bases between. The germline V gene encodes CDR1 MNHNS and CDR2 SASEGT. The CDR3 consists of 13 residues. The CDR3 sequence is CASSEGVFRGYTF. CDR3 in DNA: TGTGCCAGCAGTGAAGGAGTTTTTAGGGGCTACACCTTC.

V is TRBV6-5 and J is TRBJ2-7, with D perhaps TRBD1 or TRBD2 (7 bases each). The CDR3 has 14 amino acids. Germline lookup yields CDR1 MNHEY and CDR2 SVGAGI. The V and J ends lost 5 bases and 9 bases respectively, with 20 bases between them. In nucleotides, the CDR3 is TGTGCCAGCAGTCCGGTCGGCAGGGGGGGGGGGCAGTACTTC. Translation gives CASSPVGRGGGQYF.

This clonotype appeared many times. The V and J genes are TRBV28 and TRBJ2-7; 7 bases map to TRBD1. Germline V gene lookup returns CDR1 MDHEN and CDR2 SYDVKM. This CDR3 spans 12 amino acids. The J segment lost 6 bases and the V segment lost 5 bases, leaving 4 bases of the junction unmatched. CDR3 region: CASSRQGPEQYF. The CDR3 DNA reads as TGTGCCAGCAGTAGACAGGGTCCCGAGCAGTACTTC.

This clonotype was observed a handful of times. J is TRBJ2-2 and V is TRBV27; D is perhaps TRBD2 (5 bases). The V end was cut by 6 bases, the J end by 1 base, with 9 bases between. The CDR3 extends over 14 amino acids. CDR1 is MNHEY and CDR2 is SMNVEV in the germline V gene (reference sequence). The CDR3 DNA sequence: TGTGCCAGCAGCGTGGACTGGAACACCGGGGAGCTGTTTTTT. This encodes CASSVDWNTGELFF.